The clone carrying this T cell receptor (beta chain) has more than one count but fewer than ten. This sample was taken from a study of blood T cell repertoires in COVID-19. Background on the study: Researchers got acute and convalescent COVID-19 samples from the United States, Italy and Spain. Nucleic acid was either cDNA or gDNA, and it came from T cells, B-cell-depleted T cells, or PBMCs.

CDR3 length equals 14 residues. Trimming pared 3 bases from V and 1 base from J, leaving 9 bases between. Germline V gene lookup returns CDR1 LGHDT and CDR2 YNNKEL (reference sequence). Per the authors' pipeline: Scientists estimated how many nucleated cells there were by amplifying reference gene primers. Measured with immunoSEQ multiplex PCR; TCRdb has only the in-frame clones, and not every one. The DNA was the basis for D and trimming; V, J and clone size are from that table. The table records under 60,000 clones, roughly 90% of them present only once. This receptor was obtained from a man in his forties or fifties with acute or convalescent COVID-19. Sample: peripheral blood. The V call is TRBV3-1 (or the pseudogene TRBV3-2), the J call TRBJ1-1; D gene unclear. CDR3 protein: CASSHSTGNTEAFF. As DNA, the CDR3 is TGTGCCAGCAGCCACTCGACGGGGAACACTGAAGCTTTCTTT.